Included here is one TCR beta chain sequence, with context. Its target is not known. This sample was included in a study of cytomegalovirus exposure and HLA in healthy donors. The CDR3 runs to 14 residues. Germline loops: CDR1 LNHDA, CDR2 SQIVND (reference sequence). V shed 5 bases and J shed 0 bases, with 10 bases lying between them. Study-level points and caveats: Investigators reported around 150 TCR beta chains as tied to cytomegalovirus. In a later analysis, TCR beta V- and J-gene trimming was associated with a missense DCLRE1C variant.

Primers included in the PCR were 60 Vbeta and 13 Jbeta primers. Here immunoSEQ multiplex PCR was the method, and the copy in TCRdb shows in-frame clones only, minus some. The data show 150,000 to 200,000 clones, around 79% seen once. Sequencing was done on a sample of PBMCs. This chain links TRBV19 with TRBJ1-2, with D uncertain. This receptor was obtained from a woman between 25 and 40 years old in good health and CMV-seropositive. CDR3 region: CASSPLSANYGYTF. Written as DNA, the CDR3 is TGTGCCAGTAGTCCCCTCTCAGCTAACTATGGCTACACCTTC.